This T cell receptor (beta chain) is drawn from a study of PD-1 blockade in classical Hodgkin lymphoma. Produced via immunoSEQ multiplex PCR; TCRdb's table is partial and in-frame only. The sample lists under 40,000 clones, around 90% occurring once. Stated time point: newly diagnosed, previously untreated cHL patient sample. Purification of CD4+ T cells from thawed PBMCs was achieved by magnetic negative selection. It was PBMCs in newly diagnosed, untreated classical Hodgkin lymphoma that served as comparison. Trimming stripped 1 base from V and 8 bases from J, with 11 bases between. The CDR3 spans 14 residues. Germline values: CDR1 MNHNS, CDR2 SASEGT.

The TCR sequence derives from a human donor with classical Hodgkin lymphoma. Sequenced: CD4+ T cells from blood. The chain couples TRBV6-1 to TRBJ1-4, with D tentatively TRBD1 (5 bases). CDR3 sequence reads: CASSEGGGGEKLFF. CDR3 nucleotides: TGTGCCAGCAGTGAAGGGGGCGGAGGGGAAAAACTGTTTTTT.